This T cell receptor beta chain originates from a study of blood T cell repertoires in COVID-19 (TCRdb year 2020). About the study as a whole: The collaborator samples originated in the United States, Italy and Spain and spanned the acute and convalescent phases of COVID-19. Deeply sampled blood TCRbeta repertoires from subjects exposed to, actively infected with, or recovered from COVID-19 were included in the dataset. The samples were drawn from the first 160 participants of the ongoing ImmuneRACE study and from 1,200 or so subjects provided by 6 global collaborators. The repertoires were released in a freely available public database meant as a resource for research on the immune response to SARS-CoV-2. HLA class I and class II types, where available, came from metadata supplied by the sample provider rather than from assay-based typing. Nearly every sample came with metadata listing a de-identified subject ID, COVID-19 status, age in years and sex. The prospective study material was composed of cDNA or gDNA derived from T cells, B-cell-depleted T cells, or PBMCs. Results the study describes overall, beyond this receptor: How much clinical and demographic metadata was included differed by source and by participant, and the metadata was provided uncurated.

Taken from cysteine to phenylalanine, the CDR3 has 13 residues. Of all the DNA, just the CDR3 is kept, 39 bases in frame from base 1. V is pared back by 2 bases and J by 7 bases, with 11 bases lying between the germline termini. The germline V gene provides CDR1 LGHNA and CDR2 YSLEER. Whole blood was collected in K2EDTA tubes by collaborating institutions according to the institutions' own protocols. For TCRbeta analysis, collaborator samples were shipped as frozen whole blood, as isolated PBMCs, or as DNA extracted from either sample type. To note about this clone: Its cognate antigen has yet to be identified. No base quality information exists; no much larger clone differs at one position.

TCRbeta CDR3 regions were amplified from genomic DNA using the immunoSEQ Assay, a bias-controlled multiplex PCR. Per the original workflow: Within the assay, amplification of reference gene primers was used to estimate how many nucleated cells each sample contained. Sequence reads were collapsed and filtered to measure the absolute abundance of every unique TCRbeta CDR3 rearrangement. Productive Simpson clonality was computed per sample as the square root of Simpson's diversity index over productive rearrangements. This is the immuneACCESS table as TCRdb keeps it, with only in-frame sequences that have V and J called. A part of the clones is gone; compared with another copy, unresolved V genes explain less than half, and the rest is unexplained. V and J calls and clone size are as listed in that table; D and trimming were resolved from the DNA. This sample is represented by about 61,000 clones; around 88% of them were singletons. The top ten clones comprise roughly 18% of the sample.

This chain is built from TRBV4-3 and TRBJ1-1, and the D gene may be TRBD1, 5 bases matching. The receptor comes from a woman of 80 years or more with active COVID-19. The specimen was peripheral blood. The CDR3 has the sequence CASSQNRLLEAFF. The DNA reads TGCGCCAGCAGCCAAAACAGGCTTCTTGAAGCTTTCTTT.